The 24 T cell receptor beta chains reported below all come from one sample, sequenced in a study of T cell repertoires in cytomegalovirus infection. Each CDR3 protein gets one entry after TCRdb re-called the reads with MiXCR. The sample has 680,000 or so distinct CDR3 sequences, 35% seen once. The source material was PBMCs. All receptors come from a human donor in good health (CMV status not recorded). Some clones in this sample may be carry-over from other donors' samples.

The CDR3 sequence: CASSLFAERTEAFF. The DNA for the CDR3 is TGTGCCAGCAGTTTATTTGCGGAGCGCACTGAAGCTTTCTTT. V usage is TRBV28 and J usage is TRBJ1-1; no clear D. Trimming removed 1 base from V and 4 bases from J, with 10 bases in between. Germline V lookup: CDR1 MDHEN, CDR2 SYDVKM. CDR3 length equals 14 residues. The full variable domain, its missing parts supplied by reference TRBV28 and TRBJ1-1, is DVKVTQSSRYLVKRTGEKVFLECVQDMDHENMFWYRQDPGLGLRLIYFSYDVKMKEKGDIPEGYSVSREKKERFSLILESASTNQTSMYLCASSLFAERTEAFFGQGTRLTVV.

The V and J genes are TRBV27 and TRBJ2-3, with D possibly being TRBD2 (5 bases). CDR3 length equals 15 residues. V shed 5 bases and J shed 3 bases, with 15 bases lying between them. CDR1 and CDR2 from the germline V gene are MNHEY and SMNVEV (reference sequence). The DNA for the CDR3 is TGTGCCAGCAGTCCCTCACCTCGAGGGACAGATACGCAGTATTTT. Its protein product is CASSPSPRGTDTQYF.

V gene TRBV12-3 or TRBV12-4 combines with J gene TRBJ1-1; no firm D call. The CDR3 totals 14 residues. V lost 6 bases to trimming and J lost 1 base, with 12 bases between them. The CDR3 DNA is TGTGCCAGCAGGCCTACCACACAGAACACTGAAGCTTTCTTT. This encodes CASRPTTQNTEAFF.

J is TRBJ2-4 and V is TRBV6-1, with D maybe TRBD2 (6 bases). CDR1 is MNHNS, CDR2 SASEGT, per germline. V dropped 1 base and J dropped 5 bases, with 18 bases sitting between them. This CDR3 region has 17 residues. In nucleotides, the CDR3 is TGTGCCAGCAGTGAAGTCGCGGGGACGAAGGGGCAAAACATTCAGTACTTC. Translating it yields CASSEVAGTKGQNIQYF.

The chain employs TRBV11-2 and TRBJ1-2; 8 bases map to TRBD1. Germline V gene lookup returns CDR1 SGHAT and CDR2 FQNNGV. This CDR3 is 14 amino acids long. The ends lost 4 bases at V and 6 bases at J; junction bases unmatched: 7. The DNA for the CDR3 is TGTGCCAGCAGCTCACGGACAGGGAATCATGGCTACACCTTC. It is translated as CASSSRTGNHGYTF.

This clonotype has more than one count but fewer than ten. The V and J genes are TRBV7-9 and TRBJ2-2; possibly TRBD2 for D (6 bases). This CDR3 has 12 residues. With 5 bases removed from V and 6 bases from J, the gap between germline ends came to 7 bases. In germline, CDR1 is SEHNR, CDR2 FQNEAQ (reference sequence). The CDR3 protein is CASSGEAGELFF. The CDR3 DNA follows: TGTGCCAGCAGCGGGGAGGCCGGGGAGCTGTTTTTT.

The V call is TRBV19, the J call TRBJ2-1, with 10 bases fitting TRBD2. V was pared by 7 bases and J by 7 bases, with 10 bases of the junction left unmatched. The CDR3 has 15 residues. Germline V gene sequence: CDR1 LNHDA, CDR2 SQIVND (reference sequence). CDR3 amino acids: CASTAGASGSNEQFF. The CDR3 nucleotides read TGTGCCAGTACCGCGGGAGCTAGCGGGAGTAATGAGCAGTTCTTC.

Note on this clonotype: The junction does not match germline at one end; this may be a read error. V is TRBV6-5 and J is TRBJ2-3; D is possibly TRBD2 (6 bases). The germline gives CDR1 MNHEY, CDR2 SVGAGI. CDR3 length: 16 residues. CDR3 nucleotides: TGTGACAGCAGTTACAGTGGTAGCGGTAGCACAGATACGCAGTATTTT. Translating it yields CDSSYSGSGSTDTQYF.

This clonotype has only a few counts. The genes are TRBV28 and TRBJ1-3; no definite D call. This CDR3 is 12 amino acids long. The V end lost 4 bases, the J end lost 8 bases, and 9 bases lay between the germline ends. Germline V CDR1 and CDR2: MDHEN, SYDVKM. CDR3 coding DNA: TGTGCCAGCAGTTCGGCGTCGGACACCATATATTTT. It specifies CASSSASDTIYF.

The rearrangement uses TRBV6-1 and TRBJ1-6; the D gene is possibly TRBD1 (6 bases). The V gene lost 5 bases and the J gene lost 5 bases, with 16 bases spanning the gap. CDR3 length: 16 residues. Germline loops: CDR1 MNHNS, CDR2 SASEGT. The CDR3 DNA reads TGTGCCAGCAGTTCACAGGGACACCAGAATAATTCACCCCTCCACTTT. This encodes CASSSQGHQNNSPLHF.

This clonotype was found a few times. The chain joins TRBV28 to TRBJ2-3, with TRBD2 matching 11 bases. The CDR3 is 15 amino acids. Germline CDR1 MDHEN, CDR2 SYDVKM. The trim removed 4 bases at V and 5 bases at J, leaving 5 bases unmatched. The CDR3 DNA follows: TGTGCCAGCAGTTCCCCGGGACTAGCGGAAGATACGCAGTATTTT. It specifies CASSSPGLAEDTQYF.

This clonotype was seen a handful of times. The chain joins TRBV5-1 to TRBJ2-7; D not resolved. CDR3 size: 13 residues. CDR1 is SGHRS, CDR2 YFSETQ, per germline. V lost 4 bases and J lost 3, with 11 bases in between. This chain's CDR3 is CASSPTENYEQYF. The CDR3, as DNA: TGCGCCAGCAGCCCTACAGAGAACTACGAGCAGTACTTC.

In its sample, this clonotype was seen a few times. In nucleotides, the CDR3 is TGTGCCAGCAGTTTATTTAGGGCGGGTATCTACAATGAGCAGTTCTTC. Its protein product is CASSLFRAGIYNEQFF. The V call is TRBV28, the J call TRBJ2-1; D possibly corresponds to TRBD2 (5 bases). Germline V gene data show CDR1 as MDHEN and CDR2 as SYDVKM. Trimming left V 1 base short and J 3 bases short, with 13 bases between. The CDR3 spans 16 residues.

This sequence joins TRBV6-1 and TRBJ2-7; 7 nucleotides agree with TRBD2. Germline CDR1 MNHNS, CDR2 SASEGT. V lost 5 bases, J lost 6 bases, and 13 bases stayed unmatched. This CDR3 is built from 15 residues. CDR3 sequence: CASSQTAGDSGEQYF. DNA of the CDR3: TGTGCCAGCAGTCAAACCGCGGGAGATTCGGGCGAGCAGTACTTC.

The rearrangement uses TRBV7-3 and TRBJ2-1; D remains ambiguous. From germline, CDR1 is SGHTA and CDR2 FQGTGA. This CDR3 is built from 16 residues. V lost 1 base and J 6 bases, leaving 16 bases between the germline ends. CDR3 residues: CASSLSRNLLTNEQFF. The CDR3 DNA reads TGTGCCAGCAGCTTAAGCAGGAATCTCCTGACCAATGAGCAGTTCTTC.

The chain couples TRBV7-6 to TRBJ1-2; perhaps TRBD1 as D (5 bases). The CDR3 spans 12 residues. CDR1 and CDR2 (germline): SGHVS, FNYEAQ. The ends were cut back, 8 bases at V and 8 bases at J, with 15 bases in the middle. DNA of the CDR3: TGTGCCAGCGGGGGTATCCCCATCGGCTACACCTTC. Its protein product is CASGGIPIGYTF.

This clonotype was counted at least ten times. The rearrangement joins TRBV7-2 to TRBJ2-7; 7 nucleotides agree with TRBD1. J lost 3 bases, V lost 5 bases, and 7 bases had no gene match. This CDR3 comprises 14 residues. Germline CDR1 SGHTA, CDR2 FQGNSA. The CDR3 nucleotides are TGTGCCAGCAGCAAAGAAGGGACAGACTACGAGCAGTACTTC. Protein sequence: CASSKEGTDYEQYF. Full variable domain (remainder filled in from reference TRBV7-2 and TRBJ2-7): GAGVSQSPSNKVTEKGKDVELRCDPISGHTALYWYRQSLGQGLEFLIYFQGNSAPDKSGLPSDRFSAERTGGSVSTLTIQRTQQEDSAVYLCASSKEGTDYEQYFGPGTRLTVT.

V usage is TRBV7-9 and J usage is TRBJ2-7, with 7 bases matching TRBD2. CDR3 length: 15 residues. V was pared by 5 bases and J by 3 bases, with 10 bases of the junction left unmatched. CDR1 and CDR2 (germline): SEHNR, FQNEAQ (reference sequence). The CDR3 nucleotides are TGTGCCAGCAGCCCCCCCGGGTCGGGGGGCTACGAGCAGTACTTC. This codes for CASSPPGSGGYEQYF.

This clonotype showed up just a few times. The chain recombines TRBV27 with TRBJ2-4; 9 nucleotides agree with TRBD2. The CDR3 sequence is 16 residues long. Per the germline V gene, CDR1 is MNHEY and CDR2 is SMNVEV (reference sequence). J was trimmed by 2 bases and V by 5 bases; bases with no gene match: 7. The CDR3 protein is CASSLRLAVSKNIQYF. CDR3 in DNA: TGTGCCAGCAGTCTCCGACTAGCGGTGTCCAAAAACATTCAGTACTTC.

This clonotype has just a few counts. Here the CDR3 DNA reads TGTGCCACCAGCTTAGGGGGGCGTCAAGAGACCCAGTACTTC. Translating it yields CATSLGGRQETQYF. This chain links TRBV15 with TRBJ2-5; D assignment may be TRBD1 or TRBD2 (6 bases each). Germline CDR1 reads LNHNV; CDR2 reads YYDKDF (reference sequence). V was clipped by 5 bases and J by 2 bases, with 12 bases between them. This CDR3 is built from 14 residues.

This clonotype has just a few counts. V and J are TRBV19 and TRBJ1-2; D may be TRBD1 (6 bases). V was clipped by 4 bases and J by 7 bases, with 16 bases between them. The CDR3 runs 14 residues. Germline assignment: CDR1 LNHDA and CDR2 SQIVND (reference sequence). CDR3 DNA: TGTGCCAGTAGTAGGACAGTGCTTGATGGTGGCTACACCTTC. Its translation is CASSRTVLDGGYTF.

The CDR3 here is CASSPSFGHSNQPQHF. The CDR3 nucleotides read TGTGCCAGCAGCCCTTCCTTTGGGCATAGCAATCAGCCCCAGCATTTT. The rearrangement uses TRBV11-2 and TRBJ1-5; no firm D call. Trimming took off 5 bases at V and 0 bases at J, with 14 bases between the two ends. CDR1 and CDR2 (germline): SGHAT, FQNNGV. This CDR3 has 16 residues.

The rearrangement uses TRBV7-8 and TRBJ1-1; no clear D gene. This CDR3 is built from 16 residues. Germline loops: CDR1 SGHVS, CDR2 FQNEAQ. The V end was cut by 2 bases, the J end by 4 bases, with 17 bases between. The DNA of the CDR3 is TGTGCCAGCAGCTTAAGGGTAGTGGGGATCGGCACTGAAGCTTTCTTT. Translating it yields CASSLRVVGIGTEAFF. Filled out from reference TRBV7-8 and TRBJ1-1, the complete variable domain reads GAGVSQSPRYKVAKRGQDVALRCDPISGHVSLFWYQQALGQGPEFLTYFQNEAQLDKSGLPSDRFFAERPEGSVSTLKIQRTQQEDSAVYLCASSLRVVGIGTEAFFGQGTRLTVV.

A few counts support this clonotype. V usage is TRBV11-2 and J usage is TRBJ2-7, with no clear D. CDR3 length: 14 residues. With 8 bases removed from V and 2 bases from J, the gap between germline ends came to 16 bases. Germline V gene sequence: CDR1 SGHAT, CDR2 FQNNGV. The CDR3 protein is CASGLSSKTYEQYF. CDR3 in DNA: TGTGCCAGCGGCCTCTCCTCTAAGACCTACGAGCAGTACTTC.